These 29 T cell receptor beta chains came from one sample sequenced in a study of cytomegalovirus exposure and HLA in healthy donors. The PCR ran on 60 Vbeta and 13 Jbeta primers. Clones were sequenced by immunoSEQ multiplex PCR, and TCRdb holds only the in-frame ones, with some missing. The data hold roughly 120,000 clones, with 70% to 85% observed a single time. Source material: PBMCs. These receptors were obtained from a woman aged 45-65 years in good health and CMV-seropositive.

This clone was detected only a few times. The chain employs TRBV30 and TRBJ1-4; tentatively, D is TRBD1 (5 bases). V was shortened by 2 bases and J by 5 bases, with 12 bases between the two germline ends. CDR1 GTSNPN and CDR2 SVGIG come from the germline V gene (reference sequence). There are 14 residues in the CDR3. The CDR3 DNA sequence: TGTGCCTGGAGTTCTGGGGGGTACAATGAAAAACTGTTTTTT. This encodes CAWSSGGYNEKLFF.

In DNA form, the CDR3 reads TGTGCCAGCTCGGCGGGACAGACGGACGAAAAACTGTTTTTT. Protein product: CASSAGQTDEKLFF. The chain has TRBV5-4 and TRBJ1-4, with 7 bases aligning to TRBD1. The germline V gene encodes CDR1 SGHNT and CDR2 YYREEE (reference sequence). V lost 7 bases to trimming and J lost 8 bases; unmatched junction nucleotides: 11. There are 14 residues in the CDR3.

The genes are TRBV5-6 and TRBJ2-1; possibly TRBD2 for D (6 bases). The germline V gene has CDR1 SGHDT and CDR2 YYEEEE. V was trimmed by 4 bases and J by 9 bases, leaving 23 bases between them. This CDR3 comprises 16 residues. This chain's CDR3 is CASSNSVGLNGGEQFF. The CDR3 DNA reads TGTGCCAGCAGCAACTCTGTTGGGCTAAACGGGGGTGAGCAGTTCTTC.

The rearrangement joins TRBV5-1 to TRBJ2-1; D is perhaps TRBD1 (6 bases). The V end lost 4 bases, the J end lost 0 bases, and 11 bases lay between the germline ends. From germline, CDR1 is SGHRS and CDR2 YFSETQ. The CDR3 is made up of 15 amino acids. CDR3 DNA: TGCGCCAGCAGCCCCGGACAGAACTCCTACAATGAGCAGTTCTTC. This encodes CASSPGQNSYNEQFF.

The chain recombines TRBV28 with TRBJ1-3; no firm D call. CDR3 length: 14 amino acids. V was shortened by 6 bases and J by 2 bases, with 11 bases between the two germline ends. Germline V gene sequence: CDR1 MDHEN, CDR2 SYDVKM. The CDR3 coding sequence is TGTGCCAGCAGGAGCCCTTTGGCTGGAAACACCATATATTTT. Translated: CASRSPLAGNTIYF.

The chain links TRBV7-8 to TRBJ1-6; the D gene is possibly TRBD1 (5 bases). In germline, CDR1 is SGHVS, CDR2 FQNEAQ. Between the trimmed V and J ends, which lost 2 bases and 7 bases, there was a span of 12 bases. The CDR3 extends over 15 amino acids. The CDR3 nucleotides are TGTGCCAGCAGCTTAATGGACGGGGGGAATTCACCCCTCCACTTT. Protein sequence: CASSLMDGGNSPLHF.

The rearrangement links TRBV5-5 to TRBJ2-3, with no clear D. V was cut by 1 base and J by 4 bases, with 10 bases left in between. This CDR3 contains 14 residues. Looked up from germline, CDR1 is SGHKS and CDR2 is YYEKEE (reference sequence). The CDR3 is CASSLLDRADTQYF. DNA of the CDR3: TGTGCCAGCAGCTTGCTAGATCGGGCAGATACGCAGTATTTT.

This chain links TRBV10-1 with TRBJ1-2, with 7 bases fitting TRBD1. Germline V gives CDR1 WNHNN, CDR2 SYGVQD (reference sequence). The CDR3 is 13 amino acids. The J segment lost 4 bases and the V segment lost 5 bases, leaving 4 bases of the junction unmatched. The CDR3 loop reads CASSSTGSYGYTF. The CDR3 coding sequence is TGCGCCAGCAGTTCGACAGGGTCCTATGGCTACACCTTC.

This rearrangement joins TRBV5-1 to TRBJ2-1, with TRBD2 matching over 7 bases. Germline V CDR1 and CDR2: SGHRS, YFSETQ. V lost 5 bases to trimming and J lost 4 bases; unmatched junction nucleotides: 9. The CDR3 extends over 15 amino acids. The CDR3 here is CASSSYPGGYNEQFF. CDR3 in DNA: TGCGCCAGCAGTTCCTATCCCGGGGGGTACAATGAGCAGTTCTTC.

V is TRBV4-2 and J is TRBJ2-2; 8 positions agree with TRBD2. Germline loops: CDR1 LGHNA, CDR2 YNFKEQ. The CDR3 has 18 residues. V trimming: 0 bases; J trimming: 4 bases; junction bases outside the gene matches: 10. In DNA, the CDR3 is TGTGCCAGCAGCCAAGATAGGTCAAGAGCGGGAGCCACCGGGGAGCTGTTTTTT. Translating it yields CASSQDRSRAGATGELFF.

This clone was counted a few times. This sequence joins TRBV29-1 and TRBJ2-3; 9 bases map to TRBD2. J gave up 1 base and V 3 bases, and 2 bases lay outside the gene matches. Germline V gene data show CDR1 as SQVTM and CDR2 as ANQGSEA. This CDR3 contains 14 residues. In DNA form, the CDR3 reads TGCAGCGTTGAGGTAGCGGGGGGCACAGATACGCAGTATTTT. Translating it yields CSVEVAGGTDTQYF.

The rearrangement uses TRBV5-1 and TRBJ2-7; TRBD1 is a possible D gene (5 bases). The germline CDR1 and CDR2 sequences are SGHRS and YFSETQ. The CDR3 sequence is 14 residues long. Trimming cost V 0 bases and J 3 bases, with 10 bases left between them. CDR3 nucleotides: TGCGCCAGCAGCTTGGTGGGGCCTAACTACGAGCAGTACTTC. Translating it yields CASSLVGPNYEQYF.

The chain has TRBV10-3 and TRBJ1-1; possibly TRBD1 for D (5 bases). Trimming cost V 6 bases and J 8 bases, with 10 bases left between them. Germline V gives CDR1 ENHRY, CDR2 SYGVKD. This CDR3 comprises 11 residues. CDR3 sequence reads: CAISEDKEAFF. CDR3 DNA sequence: TGTGCCATCAGCGAGGACAAGGAAGCTTTCTTT.

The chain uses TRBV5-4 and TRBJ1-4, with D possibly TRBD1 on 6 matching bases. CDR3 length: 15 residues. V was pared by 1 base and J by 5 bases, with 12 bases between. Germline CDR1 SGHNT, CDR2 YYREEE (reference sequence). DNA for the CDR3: TGTGCCAGCAGCTTGTCGGGGGGCCCGAATGAAAAACTGTTTTTT. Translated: CASSLSGGPNEKLFF.

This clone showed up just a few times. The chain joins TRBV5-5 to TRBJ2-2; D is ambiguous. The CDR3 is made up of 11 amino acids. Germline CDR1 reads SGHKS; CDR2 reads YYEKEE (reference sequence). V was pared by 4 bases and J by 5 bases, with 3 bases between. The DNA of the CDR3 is TGTGCCAGCAGCCGGACCGGGGAGCTGTTTTTT. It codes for CASSRTGELFF.

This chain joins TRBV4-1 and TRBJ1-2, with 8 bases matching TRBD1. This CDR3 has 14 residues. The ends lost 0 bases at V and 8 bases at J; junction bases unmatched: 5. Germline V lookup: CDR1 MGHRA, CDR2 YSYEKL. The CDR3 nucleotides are TGCGCCAGCAGCCAAGACCAGGACAGGGTAGGCTACACCTTC. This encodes CASSQDQDRVGYTF.

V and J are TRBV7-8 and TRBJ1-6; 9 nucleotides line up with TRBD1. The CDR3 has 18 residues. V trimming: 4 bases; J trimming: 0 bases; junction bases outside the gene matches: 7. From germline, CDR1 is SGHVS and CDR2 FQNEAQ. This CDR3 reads CASSSPGTGSSYNSPLHF. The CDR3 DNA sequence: TGTGCCAGCAGCTCTCCAGGGACAGGGAGCTCCTATAATTCACCCCTCCACTTT.

CDR3 DNA sequence: TGTGCCAGCAGCCCATCCGGACAGTTGAGGGGCTATGGCTACACCTTC. This gives the protein CASSPSGQLRGYGYTF. The chain has TRBV7-2 and TRBJ1-2; possibly TRBD1 for D (6 bases). This CDR3 is 16 amino acids long. Trimming removed 5 bases at V and 4 bases at J, with 20 bases between. The germline CDR1 and CDR2 sequences are SGHTA and FQGNSA.

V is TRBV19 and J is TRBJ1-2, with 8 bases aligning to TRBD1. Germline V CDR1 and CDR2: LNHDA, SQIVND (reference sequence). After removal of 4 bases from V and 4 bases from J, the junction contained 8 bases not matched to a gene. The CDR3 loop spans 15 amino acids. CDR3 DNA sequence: TGTGCCAGTAGTACTCCAGGGGGCGGTAGCTATGGCTACACCTTC. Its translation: CASSTPGGGSYGYTF. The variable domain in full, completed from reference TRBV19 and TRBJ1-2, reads DGGITQSPKYLFRKEGQNVTLSCEQNLNHDAMYWYRQDPGQGLRLIYYSQIVNDFQKGDIAEGYSVSREKKESFPLTVTSAQKNPTAFYLCASSTPGGGSYGYTFGSGTRLTVV.

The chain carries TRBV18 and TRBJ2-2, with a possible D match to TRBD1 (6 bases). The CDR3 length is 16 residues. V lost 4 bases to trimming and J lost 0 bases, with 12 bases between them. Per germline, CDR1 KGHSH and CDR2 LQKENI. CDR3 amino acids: CASSRATGSNTGELFF. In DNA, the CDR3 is TGTGCCAGCTCACGAGCAACAGGGTCGAACACCGGGGAGCTGTTTTTT.

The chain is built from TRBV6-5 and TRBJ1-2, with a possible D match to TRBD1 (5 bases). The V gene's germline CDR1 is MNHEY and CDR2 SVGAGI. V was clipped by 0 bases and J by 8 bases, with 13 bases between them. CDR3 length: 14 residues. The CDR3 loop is CASSYSEQAGGYTF. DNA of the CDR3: TGTGCCAGCAGTTACTCTGAACAGGCGGGAGGCTACACCTTC.

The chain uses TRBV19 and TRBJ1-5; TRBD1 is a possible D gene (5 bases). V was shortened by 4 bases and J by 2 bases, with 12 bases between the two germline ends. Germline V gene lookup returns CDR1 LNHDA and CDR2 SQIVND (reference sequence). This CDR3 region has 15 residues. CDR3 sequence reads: CASSSQGGGNQPQHF. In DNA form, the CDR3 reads TGTGCCAGTAGTAGCCAGGGCGGCGGCAATCAGCCCCAGCATTTT.

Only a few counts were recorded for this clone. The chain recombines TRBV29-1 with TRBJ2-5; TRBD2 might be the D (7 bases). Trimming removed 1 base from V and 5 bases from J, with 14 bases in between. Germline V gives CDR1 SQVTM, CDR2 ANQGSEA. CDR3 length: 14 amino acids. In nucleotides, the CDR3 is TGCAGCGTTGAAGTGGGGGGGGCTGGCGAGACCCAGTACTTC. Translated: CSVEVGGAGETQYF.

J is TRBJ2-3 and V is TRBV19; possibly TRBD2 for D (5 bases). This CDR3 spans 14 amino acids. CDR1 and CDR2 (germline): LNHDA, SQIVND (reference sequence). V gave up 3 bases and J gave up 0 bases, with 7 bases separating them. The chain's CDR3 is CASSIERSTDTQYF. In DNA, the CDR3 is TGTGCCAGTAGTATCGAGCGGAGCACAGATACGCAGTATTTT. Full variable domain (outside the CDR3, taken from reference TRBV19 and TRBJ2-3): DGGITQSPKYLFRKEGQNVTLSCEQNLNHDAMYWYRQDPGQGLRLIYYSQIVNDFQKGDIAEGYSVSREKKESFPLTVTSAQKNPTAFYLCASSIERSTDTQYFGPGTRLTVL.

CDR3: CASSLVPGDTEAFF. CDR3 bases: TGCGCCAGCAGCTTGGTGCCAGGGGATACTGAAGCTTTCTTT. This chain joins TRBV5-1 and TRBJ1-1, with D possibly TRBD1 on 6 matching bases. Germline V CDR1 and CDR2: SGHRS, YFSETQ. V was trimmed by 0 bases and J by 5 bases, leaving 11 bases between them. The length of the CDR3 is 14 residues.

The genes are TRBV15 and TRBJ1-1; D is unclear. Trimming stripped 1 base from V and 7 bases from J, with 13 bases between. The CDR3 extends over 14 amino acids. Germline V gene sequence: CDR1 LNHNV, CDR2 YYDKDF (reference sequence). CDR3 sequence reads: CATSRGRGNSEAFF. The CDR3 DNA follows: TGTGCCACCAGCAGAGGTAGAGGGAATAGTGAAGCTTTCTTT.

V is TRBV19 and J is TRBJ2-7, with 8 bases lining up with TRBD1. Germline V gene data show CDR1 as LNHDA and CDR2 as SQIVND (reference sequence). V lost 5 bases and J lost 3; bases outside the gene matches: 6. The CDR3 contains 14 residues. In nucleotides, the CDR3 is TGTGCCAGTAGTGGTCCCGGGACAGGCTACGAGCAGTACTTC. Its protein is CASSGPGTGYEQYF. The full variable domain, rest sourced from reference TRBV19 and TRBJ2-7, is DGGITQSPKYLFRKEGQNVTLSCEQNLNHDAMYWYRQDPGQGLRLIYYSQIVNDFQKGDIAEGYSVSREKKESFPLTVTSAQKNPTAFYLCASSGPGTGYEQYFGPGTRLTVT.

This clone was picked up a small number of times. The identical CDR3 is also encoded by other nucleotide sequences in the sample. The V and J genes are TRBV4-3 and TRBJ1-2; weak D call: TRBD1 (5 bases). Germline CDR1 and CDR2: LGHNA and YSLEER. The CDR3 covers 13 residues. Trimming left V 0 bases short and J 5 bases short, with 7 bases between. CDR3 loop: CASSQDRGYGYTF. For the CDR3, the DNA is TGCGCCAGCAGCCAAGATCGGGGGTATGGCTACACCTTC.

CDR3 protein: CASSDSGGGTEAFF. The CDR3 region has the DNA TGTGCCAGCAGCGATTCAGGGGGAGGAACTGAAGCTTTCTTT. The chain employs TRBV14 and TRBJ1-1, with 7 bases fitting TRBD1. The CDR3 extends over 14 amino acids. The junction had 8 bases not matched to a gene; V was cut back by 5 bases and J by 5 bases. Germline V lookup: CDR1 SGHDN, CDR2 FVKESK.